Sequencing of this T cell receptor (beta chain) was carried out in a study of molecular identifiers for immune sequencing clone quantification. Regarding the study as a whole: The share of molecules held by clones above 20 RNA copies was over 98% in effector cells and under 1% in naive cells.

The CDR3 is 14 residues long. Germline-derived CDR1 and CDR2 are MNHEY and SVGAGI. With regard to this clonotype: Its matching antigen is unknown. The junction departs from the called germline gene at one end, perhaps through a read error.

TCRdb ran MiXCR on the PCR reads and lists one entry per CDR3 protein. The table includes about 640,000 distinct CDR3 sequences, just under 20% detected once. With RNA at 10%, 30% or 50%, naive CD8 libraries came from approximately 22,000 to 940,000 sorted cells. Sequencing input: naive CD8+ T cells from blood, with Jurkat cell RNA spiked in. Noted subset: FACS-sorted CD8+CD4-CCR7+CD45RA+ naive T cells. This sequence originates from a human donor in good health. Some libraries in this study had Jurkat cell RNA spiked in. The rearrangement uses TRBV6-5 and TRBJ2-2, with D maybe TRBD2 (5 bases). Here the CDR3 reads CASSIHKNTGKLFF. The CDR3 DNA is TGTGCCAGCAGCATACACAAGAACACCGGGAAGCTGTTTTTT.